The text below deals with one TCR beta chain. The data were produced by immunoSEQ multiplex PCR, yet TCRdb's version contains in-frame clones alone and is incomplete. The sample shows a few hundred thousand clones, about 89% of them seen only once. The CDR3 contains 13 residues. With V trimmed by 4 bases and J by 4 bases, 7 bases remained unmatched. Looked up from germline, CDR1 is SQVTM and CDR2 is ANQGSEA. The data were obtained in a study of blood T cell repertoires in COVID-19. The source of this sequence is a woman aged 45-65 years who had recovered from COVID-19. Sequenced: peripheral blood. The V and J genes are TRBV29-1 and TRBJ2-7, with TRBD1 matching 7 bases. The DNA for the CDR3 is TGCAGCGTTGCCGGAACAGGGGCGTACGAGCAGTACTTC. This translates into CSVAGTGAYEQYF.